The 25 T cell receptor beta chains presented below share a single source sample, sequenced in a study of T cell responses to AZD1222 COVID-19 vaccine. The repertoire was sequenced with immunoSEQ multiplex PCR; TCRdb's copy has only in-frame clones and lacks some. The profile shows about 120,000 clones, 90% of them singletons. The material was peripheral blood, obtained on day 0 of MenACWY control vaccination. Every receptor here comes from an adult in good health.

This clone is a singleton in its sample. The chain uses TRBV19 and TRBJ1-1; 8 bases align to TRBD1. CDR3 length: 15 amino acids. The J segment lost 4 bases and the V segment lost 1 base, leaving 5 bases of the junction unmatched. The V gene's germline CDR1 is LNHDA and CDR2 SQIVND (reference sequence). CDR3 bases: TGTGCCAGTAGTATAGCCCCCAGGGGGCTCACTGAAGCTTTCTTT. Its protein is CASSIAPRGLTEAFF.

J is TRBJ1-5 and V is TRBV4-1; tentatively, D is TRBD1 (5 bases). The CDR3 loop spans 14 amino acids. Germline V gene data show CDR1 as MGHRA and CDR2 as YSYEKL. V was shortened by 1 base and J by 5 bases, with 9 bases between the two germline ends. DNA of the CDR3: TGCGCCAGCAGCCAAGGCATCAGGGATCAGCCCCAGCATTTT. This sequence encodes CASSQGIRDQPQHF.

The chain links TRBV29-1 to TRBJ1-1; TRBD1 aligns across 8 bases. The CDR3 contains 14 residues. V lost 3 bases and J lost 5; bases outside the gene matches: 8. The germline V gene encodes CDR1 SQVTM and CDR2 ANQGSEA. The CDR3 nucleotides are TGCAGCGTTGAGAATTCAGGGGGCCAAACTGAAGCTTTCTTT. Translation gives CSVENSGGQTEAFF.

The DNA for the CDR3 is TGTGCCAGCAGCCCCCCCTTTCCCGAGCAGTACTTC. This sequence encodes CASSPPFPEQYF. The gene calls are TRBV6-2 or TRBV6-3 and TRBJ2-7; no reliable D call. Between the trimmed V and J ends, which lost 6 bases and 6 bases, there was a span of 12 bases. Per the germline V gene, CDR1 is MNHEY and CDR2 is SVGEGT. The CDR3 length is 12 residues.

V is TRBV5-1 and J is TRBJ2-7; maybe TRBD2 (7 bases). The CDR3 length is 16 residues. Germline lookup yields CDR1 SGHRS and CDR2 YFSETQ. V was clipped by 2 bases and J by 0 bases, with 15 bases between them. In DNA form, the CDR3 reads TGCGCCAGCAGCTTTTCGGGGGGCGGTGCCTCCTACGAGCAGTACTTC. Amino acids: CASSFSGGGASYEQYF.

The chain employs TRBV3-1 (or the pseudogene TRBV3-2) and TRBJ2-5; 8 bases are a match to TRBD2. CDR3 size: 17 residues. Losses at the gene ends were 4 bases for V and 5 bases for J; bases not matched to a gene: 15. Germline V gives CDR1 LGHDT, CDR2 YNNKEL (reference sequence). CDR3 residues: CASSPPPGLVLPETQYF. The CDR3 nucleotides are TGTGCCAGCAGCCCCCCCCCGGGACTAGTCCTTCCGGAGACCCAGTACTTC.

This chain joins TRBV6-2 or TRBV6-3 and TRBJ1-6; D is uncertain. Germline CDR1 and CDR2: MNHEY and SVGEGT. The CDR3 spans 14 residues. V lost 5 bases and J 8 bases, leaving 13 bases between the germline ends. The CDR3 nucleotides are TGTGCCAGCAGTGGACTTTTGCCCTATTCACCCCTCCACTTT. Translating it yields CASSGLLPYSPLHF.

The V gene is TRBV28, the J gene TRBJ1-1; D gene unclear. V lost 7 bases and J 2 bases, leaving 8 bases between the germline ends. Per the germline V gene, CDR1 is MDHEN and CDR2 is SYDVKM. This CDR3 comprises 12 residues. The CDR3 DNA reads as TGTGCCAGCAAAGAGGGAAACACTGAAGCTTTCTTT. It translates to CASKEGNTEAFF.

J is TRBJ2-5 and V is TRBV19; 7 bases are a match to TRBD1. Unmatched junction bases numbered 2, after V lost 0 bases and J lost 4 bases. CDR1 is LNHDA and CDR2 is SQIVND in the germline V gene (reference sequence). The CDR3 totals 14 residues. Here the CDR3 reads CASSIEGGSETQYF. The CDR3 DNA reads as TGTGCCAGTAGTATAGAAGGGGGCTCAGAGACCCAGTACTTC.

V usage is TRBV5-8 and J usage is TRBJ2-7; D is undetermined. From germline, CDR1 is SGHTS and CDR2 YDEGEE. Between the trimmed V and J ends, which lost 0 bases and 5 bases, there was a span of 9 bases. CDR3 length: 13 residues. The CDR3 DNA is TGTGCCAGCAGCTTGGCCAGCAGCGACGAGCAGTACTTC. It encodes CASSLASSDEQYF.

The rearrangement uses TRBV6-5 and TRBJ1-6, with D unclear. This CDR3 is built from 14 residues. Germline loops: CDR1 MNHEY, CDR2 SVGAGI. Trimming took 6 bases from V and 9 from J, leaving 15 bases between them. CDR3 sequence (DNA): TGTGCCAGCAGGTCGTCGAGGGAACTTTCACCCCTCCACTTT. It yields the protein CASRSSRELSPLHF.

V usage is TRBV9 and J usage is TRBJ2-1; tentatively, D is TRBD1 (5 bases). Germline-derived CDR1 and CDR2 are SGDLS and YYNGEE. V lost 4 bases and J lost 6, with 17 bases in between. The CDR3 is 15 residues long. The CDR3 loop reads CASSSDSPPVNEQFF. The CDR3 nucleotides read TGTGCCAGCAGCAGCGACAGCCCGCCCGTCAATGAGCAGTTCTTC.

CDR3 DNA sequence: TGTGCCAGCAGCTTAGCGCCCCCCGGGACTCACACCGGGGAGCTGTTTTTT. The encoded protein is CASSLAPPGTHTGELFF. The V and J genes are TRBV11-2 and TRBJ2-2; tentative D call: TRBD2 (6 bases). Germline assignment: CDR1 SGHAT and CDR2 FQNNGV. This CDR3 comprises 17 residues. V was cut by 1 base and J by 3 bases, with 15 bases left in between. Together with reference TRBV11-2 and TRBJ2-2, the CDR3 gives the full variable domain: EAGVAQSPRYKIIEKRQSVAFWCNPISGHATLYWYQQILGQGPKLLIQFQNNGVVDDSQLPKDRFSAERLKGVDSTLKIQPAKLEDSAVYLCASSLAPPGTHTGELFFGEGSRLTVL.

The DNA for the CDR3 is TGTGCCAGCAGCCCGCACCCCGGGACAGGGGACAATGAGCAGTTCTTC. It encodes CASSPHPGTGDNEQFF. This chain uses TRBV3-1 (or the pseudogene TRBV3-2) with TRBJ2-1; 10 bases are a match to TRBD1. With 4 bases clipped from V and 5 bases from J, the junction kept 8 bases outside the gene matches. CDR1 and CDR2 (germline): LGHDT, YNNKEL (reference sequence). This CDR3 comprises 16 residues.

The CDR3 spells CASSLSHGALGGYTF. The DNA for the CDR3 is TGTGCCAGCAGCCTATCCCACGGAGCCCTGGGGGGCTACACCTTC. The rearrangement joins TRBV7-9 to TRBJ1-2; D gene ambiguous. V lost 5 bases and J 8 bases, leaving 21 bases between the germline ends. Per germline, CDR1 SEHNR and CDR2 FQNEAQ (reference sequence). This CDR3 region has 15 residues.

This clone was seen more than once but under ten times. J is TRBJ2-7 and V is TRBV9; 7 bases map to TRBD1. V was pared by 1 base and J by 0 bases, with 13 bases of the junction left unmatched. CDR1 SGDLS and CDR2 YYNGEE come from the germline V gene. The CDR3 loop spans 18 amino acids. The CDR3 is CASSVIPGGHPSSYEQYV. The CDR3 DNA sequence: TGTGCCAGCAGCGTAATACCAGGGGGACACCCGTCCTCCTACGAGCAGTACGTC.

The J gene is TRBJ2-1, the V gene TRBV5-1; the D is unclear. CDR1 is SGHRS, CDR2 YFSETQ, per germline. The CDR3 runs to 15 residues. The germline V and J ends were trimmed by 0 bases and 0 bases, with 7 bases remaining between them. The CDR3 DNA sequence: TGCGCCAGCAGCTTGGCCCCGAGCTCCTACAATGAGCAGTTCTTC. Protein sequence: CASSLAPSSYNEQFF.

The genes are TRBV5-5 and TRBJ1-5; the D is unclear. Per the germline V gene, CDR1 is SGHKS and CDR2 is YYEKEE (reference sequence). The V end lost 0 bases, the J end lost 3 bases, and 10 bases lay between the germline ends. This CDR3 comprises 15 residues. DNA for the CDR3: TGTGCCAGCAGCTTGGTGTCTGTGAACAATCAGCCCCAGCATTTT. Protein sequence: CASSLVSVNNQPQHF.

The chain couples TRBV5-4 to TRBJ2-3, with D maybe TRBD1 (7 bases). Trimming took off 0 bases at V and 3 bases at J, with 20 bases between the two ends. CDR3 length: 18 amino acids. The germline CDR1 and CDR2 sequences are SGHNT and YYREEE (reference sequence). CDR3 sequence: CASSLGGARGRGTDTQYF. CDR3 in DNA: TGTGCCAGCAGCTTGGGGGGGGCGAGGGGGCGCGGAACAGATACGCAGTATTTT. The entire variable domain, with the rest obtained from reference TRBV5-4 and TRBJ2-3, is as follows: ETGVTQSPTHLIKTRGQQVTLRCSSQSGHNTVSWYQQALGQGPQFIFQYYREEENGRGNFPPRFSGLQFPNYSSELNVNALELDDSALYLCASSLGGARGRGTDTQYFGPGTRLTVL.

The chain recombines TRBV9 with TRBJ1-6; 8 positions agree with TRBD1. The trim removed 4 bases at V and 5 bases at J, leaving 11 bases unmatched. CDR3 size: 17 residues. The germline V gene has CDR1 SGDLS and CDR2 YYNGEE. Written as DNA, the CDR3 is TGTGCCAGCAGCCCCGAGCCCGGACAGGGTGATAATTCACCCCTCCACTTT. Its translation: CASSPEPGQGDNSPLHF.

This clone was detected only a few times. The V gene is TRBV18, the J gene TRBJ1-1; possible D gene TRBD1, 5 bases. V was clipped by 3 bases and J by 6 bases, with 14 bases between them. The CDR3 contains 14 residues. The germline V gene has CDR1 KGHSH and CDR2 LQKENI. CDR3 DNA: TGTGCCAGCTCACCTAAACTAGCAGGGCCTGAAGCTTTCTTT. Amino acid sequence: CASSPKLAGPEAFF.

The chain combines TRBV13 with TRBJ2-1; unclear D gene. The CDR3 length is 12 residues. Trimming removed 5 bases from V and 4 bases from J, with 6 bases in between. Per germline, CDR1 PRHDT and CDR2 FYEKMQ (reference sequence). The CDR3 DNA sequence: TGTGCCAGCAGCCAACAATACAATGAGCAGTTCTTC. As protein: CASSQQYNEQFF.

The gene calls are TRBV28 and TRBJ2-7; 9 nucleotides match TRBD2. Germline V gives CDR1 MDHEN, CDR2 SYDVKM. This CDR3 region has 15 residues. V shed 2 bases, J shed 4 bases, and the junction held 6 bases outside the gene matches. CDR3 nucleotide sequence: TGTGCCAGCAGTTTAGCGGGAGGGCCTGTTTACGAGCAGTACTTC. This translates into CASSLAGGPVYEQYF.

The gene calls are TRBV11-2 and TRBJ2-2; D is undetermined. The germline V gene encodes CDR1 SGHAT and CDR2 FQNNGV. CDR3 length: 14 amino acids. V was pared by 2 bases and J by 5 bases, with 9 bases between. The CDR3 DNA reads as TGTGCCAGCAGCTTAACCTTAGGGACCGGGGAGCTGTTTTTT. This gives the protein CASSLTLGTGELFF.

The CDR3 region is CASSLARTDTEAFF. The CDR3 DNA reads TGCGCCAGCAGCTTGGCTCGGACGGACACTGAAGCTTTCTTT. J is TRBJ1-1 and V is TRBV5-1; D is ambiguous. CDR3 length equals 14 residues. Germline CDR1 is SGHRS and CDR2 is YFSETQ. The V end lost 0 bases, the J end lost 3 bases, and 9 bases lay between the germline ends.